The 27 T cell receptor beta chains reported below all come from one sample, sequenced in a study of neurological immune-mediated disorders. MiXCR was run by TCRdb on the 5' RACE reads, yielding one entry per CDR3 protein. The sample holds about 62,000 distinct CDR3 sequences, roughly 4% seen once. What was sequenced was PBMCs. The receptor source for this set is a woman aged 50 to 60 with multiple sclerosis.

This clonotype was seen repeatedly, ten times or more. The rearrangement links TRBV3-1 to TRBJ2-7; 9 bases align to TRBD2. CDR3 length: 16 amino acids. The ends lost 1 base at V and 3 bases at J; junction bases unmatched: 7. CDR1 and CDR2 from the germline V gene are LGHDT and YNNKEL (reference sequence). This chain's CDR3 is CASSQVGASGDYEQYF. The CDR3 DNA reads TGTGCCAGCAGCCAAGTCGGAGCTAGCGGGGACTACGAGCAGTACTTC.

This clonotype was seen a handful of times. A read error may produce the germline difference seen at one junction end. The rearrangement joins TRBV20-1 to TRBJ1-5, with D unclear. Germline V CDR1 and CDR2: DFQATT, SNEGSKA (reference sequence). There are 13 residues in the CDR3. The CDR3 reads CSARFSENGPQNF. DNA for the CDR3: TGCAGTGCTAGATTTTCCGAGAATGGGCCCCAGAATTTT.

This clonotype was picked up many times. The chain employs TRBV7-9 and TRBJ2-6, with D possibly being TRBD1 (7 bases). The CDR3 is made up of 18 amino acids. Trimming left V 1 base short and J 2 bases short, with 15 bases between. Per the germline V gene, CDR1 is SEHNR and CDR2 is FQNEAQ (reference sequence). The CDR3 DNA reads as TGTGCCAGCAGCTTAGGAACCAGGGGGGCCGCTGGGGCCAACGTCCTGACTTTC. Translating gives CASSLGTRGAAGANVLTF.

This clonotype occurred a few times. The chain employs TRBV11-2 and TRBJ2-3; D gene unclear. The CDR3 is 14 residues long. Trimming cost V 1 base and J 0 bases, with 5 bases left between them. Germline V CDR1 and CDR2: SGHAT, FQNNGV. The CDR3 reads CASSLAESTDTQYF. The CDR3 coding sequence is TGTGCCAGCAGCTTAGCTGAGAGCACAGATACGCAGTATTTT.

This clonotype was counted ten times or more. The J gene is TRBJ1-6, the V gene TRBV20-1, with D perhaps matching TRBD1 (5 bases). The CDR3 sequence is 15 residues long. Germline loops: CDR1 DFQATT, CDR2 SNEGSKA (reference sequence). V was clipped by 3 bases and J by 5 bases, with 14 bases between them. DNA for the CDR3: TGCAGTGCTAGGGGCCCGGGCAGGGATAATTCACCCCTCCACTTT. The encoded protein is CSARGPGRDNSPLHF.

This clonotype was observed at least ten times. The rearrangement uses TRBV20-1 and TRBJ2-2; 16 bases are shared with TRBD2. The V and J ends lost 7 bases and 6 bases, in that order; junction bases with no gene match: 2. The CDR3 spans 14 residues. CDR1 and CDR2 (germline): DFQATT, SNEGSKA (reference sequence). For the CDR3, the DNA is TGCAGTGTGGGGACTAGCGGGAGGGCCGGGGAGCTGTTTTTT. Translating gives CSVGTSGRAGELFF.

This clonotype showed up many times. This sequence joins TRBV7-2 and TRBJ2-3, with unresolved D. Germline V CDR1 and CDR2: SGHTA, FQGNSA. This CDR3 has 14 residues. V was clipped by 6 bases and J by 2 bases, with 12 bases between them. CDR3 in amino acids: CASSLIGSTDTQYF. As DNA, the CDR3 is TGTGCCAGCAGTCTGATAGGGTCCACAGATACGCAGTATTTT.

This clonotype was counted at least ten times. This chain connects TRBV5-1 to TRBJ2-3; D is uncertain. V shed 0 bases and J shed 4 bases, with 9 bases lying between them. CDR3 length equals 14 residues. The germline gives CDR1 SGHRS, CDR2 YFSETQ. This CDR3 is CASSLGGKPDTQYF. The CDR3 bases are TGCGCCAGCAGCTTGGGTGGCAAACCAGATACGCAGTATTTT.

CDR3: CSARTREEAFF. The CDR3 DNA is TGCAGTGCTAGAACCCGGGAGGAAGCTTTCTTT. The rearrangement uses TRBV20-1 and TRBJ1-1; D gene ambiguous. The V end lost 2 bases, the J end lost 8 bases, and 9 bases lay between the germline ends. This CDR3 comprises 11 residues. Germline CDR1 DFQATT, CDR2 SNEGSKA (reference sequence).

This clonotype was detected ten times or more. J is TRBJ2-5 and V is TRBV20-1, with 12 bases matching TRBD2. CDR3 length equals 15 residues. Germline CDR1 is DFQATT and CDR2 is SNEGSKA (reference sequence). With V trimmed by 4 bases and J by 5 bases, 8 bases remained unmatched. CDR3 in amino acids: CSAMASGRAFETQYF. The CDR3 DNA is TGCAGTGCTATGGCTAGCGGGAGGGCCTTCGAGACCCAGTACTTC.

The chain uses TRBV6-6 and TRBJ2-7; D might be TRBD1 or TRBD2, each matching 5 bases. V was pared by 5 bases and J by 2 bases, with 13 bases between. This CDR3 region has 14 residues. CDR1 is MNHNY, CDR2 SVGAGI, per germline (reference sequence). The chain's CDR3 is CASSPGWGTYEQYF. In DNA form, the CDR3 reads TGTGCCAGCAGTCCGGGATGGGGCACCTACGAGCAGTACTTC.

This clonotype was detected many times. V usage is TRBV7-2 and J usage is TRBJ2-1; 9 bases fit TRBD2. V shed 0 bases and J 8 bases; nucleotides not matched to a gene: 2. The CDR3 covers 14 residues. Per the germline V gene, CDR1 is SGHTA and CDR2 is FQGNSA. CDR3 amino acids: CASSLAGTSYEQFF. The CDR3 DNA reads TGTGCCAGCAGCTTAGCCGGGACTAGCTATGAGCAGTTCTTC.

This clonotype showed up many times. The rearrangement uses TRBV7-6 and TRBJ1-5; D ambiguous. Trimming took 3 bases from V and 9 from J, leaving 12 bases between them. Germline V gene data show CDR1 as SGHVS and CDR2 as FNYEAQ. The CDR3 is 13 residues long. CDR3 protein: CASSLEWGTPQHF. The CDR3 DNA reads TGTGCCAGCAGCTTGGAGTGGGGAACGCCCCAGCATTTT.

This clonotype appeared many times. The rearrangement links TRBV12-3 or TRBV12-4 to TRBJ1-5; no clear D. V was clipped by 6 bases and J by 8 bases, with 17 bases between them. The CDR3 totals 14 residues. This CDR3 is CASSQPAGGKPQHF. The CDR3, as DNA: TGTGCCAGCAGCCAACCCGCCGGTGGGAAGCCCCAGCATTTT.

Of note for this clonotype: Relative to the germline gene, one junction end is altered; a read error may explain this. As DNA, the CDR3 is TGCGCCAGCAGCCAAGATAGGGATCAGCCCCAGAATTTT. It is translated as CASSQDRDQPQNF. The chain is built from TRBV4-3 and TRBJ1-5; no clear D. CDR3 length: 13 residues. Germline loops: CDR1 LGHNA, CDR2 YSLEER.

This clonotype was detected ten times or more. V gene TRBV11-2 combines with J gene TRBJ2-3; TRBD1 is a possible D gene (6 bases). The CDR3 runs to 15 residues. Trimming removed 5 bases from V and 1 base from J, with 13 bases in between. CDR1 and CDR2 from the germline V gene are SGHAT and FQNNGV. The CDR3 region has the DNA TGTGCCAGCAGCCCGAAGGGACAAGGCACAGATACGCAGTATTTT. The encoded protein is CASSPKGQGTDTQYF.

In nucleotides, the CDR3 is TGTGCCAGCACCCAGAGCGGGAGGGTTGGAGATACGCAGTATTTT. Its protein is CASTQSGRVGDTQYF. This chain uses TRBV6-2 or TRBV6-3 with TRBJ2-3, with TRBD2 matching over 10 bases. V was clipped by 7 bases and J by 5 bases; unmatched bases: 9. CDR1 is MNHEY and CDR2 is SVGEGT in the germline V gene. The CDR3 extends over 15 amino acids.

This clonotype was seen many times. The chain recombines TRBV29-1 with TRBJ2-7; D tentatively fits TRBD1 or TRBD2 (5 bases each). The length of the CDR3 is 12 residues. CDR1 is SQVTM, CDR2 ANQGSEA, per germline. V lost 6 bases to trimming and J lost 3 bases, with 12 bases between them. CDR3 nucleotide sequence: TGCAGCGTAGGGGACCGGTACTACGAGCAGTACTTC. It is translated as CSVGDRYYEQYF.

This clonotype was counted between two and nine times. V gene TRBV5-4 combines with J gene TRBJ2-1; 7 bases are shared with TRBD2. The J segment lost 3 bases and the V segment lost 4 bases, leaving 4 bases of the junction unmatched. The germline CDR1 and CDR2 sequences are SGHNT and YYREEE (reference sequence). There are 14 residues in the CDR3. In DNA form, the CDR3 reads TGTGCCAGCAGCGCGGGAGAACGCTACAATGAGCAGTTCTTC. It specifies CASSAGERYNEQFF.

In this sample, this clonotype turned up many times. V gene TRBV2 combines with J gene TRBJ2-3, with D possibly TRBD1 on 5 matching bases. The V end was cut by 7 bases, the J end by 3 bases, with 11 bases between. The CDR3 runs to 13 residues. Per the germline V gene, CDR1 is SNHLY and CDR2 is FYNNEI. This CDR3 reads CASMSRETDTQYF. CDR3 DNA: TGTGCCAGCATGAGCAGGGAAACAGATACGCAGTATTTT.

This clonotype was recorded many times. This chain uses TRBV5-5 with TRBJ2-1; D ambiguous. The CDR3 is made up of 12 amino acids. Germline CDR1 SGHKS, CDR2 YYEKEE (reference sequence). V dropped 4 bases and J dropped 8 bases, with 10 bases sitting between them. The DNA for the CDR3 is TGTGCCAGCAGCGCCGAGATCTATGAGCAGTTCTTC. It yields the protein CASSAEIYEQFF.

This clonotype showed up many times. The V gene is TRBV18, the J gene TRBJ1-1, with unresolved D. Between the trimmed V and J ends, which lost 3 bases and 6 bases, there was a span of 14 bases. The germline V gene has CDR1 KGHSH and CDR2 LQKENI. CDR3 size: 14 residues. Here the CDR3 reads CASSPDRRNAEAFF. The DNA of the CDR3 is TGTGCCAGCTCACCTGATCGTCGAAACGCTGAAGCTTTCTTT. Full variable domain (remainder filled in from reference TRBV18 and TRBJ1-1): NAGVMQNPRHLVRRRGQEARLRCSPMKGHSHVYWYRQLPEEGLKFMVYLQKENIIDESGMPKERFSAEFPKEGPSILRIQQVVRGDSAAYFCASSPDRRNAEAFFGQGTRLTVV.

The J gene is TRBJ2-2, the V gene TRBV29-1; D remains unclear. CDR3 length: 11 residues. Trimming took off 7 bases at V and 1 base at J, with 4 bases between the two ends. Germline V gene lookup returns CDR1 SQVTM and CDR2 ANQGSEA. CDR3 amino acids: CSGRNTGELFF. DNA of the CDR3: TGCAGCGGGAGGAACACCGGGGAGCTGTTTTTT.

This clonotype was recorded many times. This chain connects TRBV7-3 to TRBJ1-5; D might be TRBD1 (5 bases). Germline V CDR1 and CDR2: SGHTA, FQGTGA. V was cut by 2 bases and J by 7 bases, with 9 bases left in between. The CDR3 contains 13 residues. The CDR3 sequence: CASSLLGGQPQHF. In DNA form, the CDR3 reads TGTGCCAGCAGCTTACTGGGGGGGCAGCCCCAGCATTTT.

Note on this clonotype: An end of the junction differs from the germline gene, which may be a read error. The gene calls are TRBV7-8 and TRBJ1-5; TRBD1 aligns across 11 bases. The CDR3 has 19 amino acids. The V gene's germline CDR1 is SGHVS and CDR2 FQNEAQ. CDR3 DNA: TGTGCCAGCAGCCCCCGAGCGGCCGGGACAGGGGGATCGGGTCAGCCCCAGAATTTT. Amino acid sequence: CASSPRAAGTGGSGQPQNF.

The table lists this clonotype with many counts. The chain is built from TRBV7-8 and TRBJ1-2; D gene uncertain. The ends were cut back, 7 bases at V and 5 bases at J, with 11 bases in the middle. Germline CDR1 reads SGHVS; CDR2 reads FQNEAQ. This CDR3 spans 12 amino acids. The CDR3 sequence: CASKELSYGYTF. Written as DNA, the CDR3 is TGTGCCAGCAAAGAGTTGAGTTATGGCTACACCTTC.

This clonotype was recorded many times. V and J are TRBV4-1 and TRBJ2-1, with 11 bases matching TRBD2. Germline V gene lookup returns CDR1 MGHRA and CDR2 YSYEKL. The junction had 13 bases not matched to a gene; V was cut back by 0 bases and J by 0 bases. The length of the CDR3 is 21 residues. This CDR3 reads CASSQEIISGRAWGSYNEQFF. Written as DNA, the CDR3 is TGCGCCAGCAGCCAAGAAATAATTAGCGGGAGGGCTTGGGGCTCCTACAATGAGCAGTTCTTC.